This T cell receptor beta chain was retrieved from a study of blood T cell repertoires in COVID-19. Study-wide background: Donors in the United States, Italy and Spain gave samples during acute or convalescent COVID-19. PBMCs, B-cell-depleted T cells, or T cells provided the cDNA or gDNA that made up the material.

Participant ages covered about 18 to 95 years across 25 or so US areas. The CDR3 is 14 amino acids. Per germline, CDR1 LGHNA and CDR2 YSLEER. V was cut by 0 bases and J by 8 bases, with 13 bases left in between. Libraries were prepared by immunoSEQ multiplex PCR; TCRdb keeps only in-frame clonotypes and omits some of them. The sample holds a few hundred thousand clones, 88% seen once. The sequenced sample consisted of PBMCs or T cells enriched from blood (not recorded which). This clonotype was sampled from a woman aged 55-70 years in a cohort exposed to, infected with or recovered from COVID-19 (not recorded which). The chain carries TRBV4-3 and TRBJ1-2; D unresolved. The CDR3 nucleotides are TGCGCCAGCAGCCAAGAACAGTTGCTAAACGGCTACACCTTC. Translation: CASSQEQLLNGYTF.